The clone carrying this T cell receptor (beta chain) occurred a few times. Its antigen is still unknown. The sample comes from a study of cytomegalovirus exposure and HLA in healthy donors. Turning to the study itself: An earlier analysis identified approximately 120 million unique TCR beta sequences in 150 million to 200 million T cells.

Germline CDR1 is SGHTA and CDR2 is FQGNSA. There are 15 residues in the CDR3. After removal of 5 bases from V and 8 bases from J, the junction contained 11 bases not matched to a gene. 13 Jbeta primers and 60 Vbeta primers were used for the PCR. Profiling relied on immunoSEQ multiplex PCR, and the TCRdb table lists in-frame clones only, not all of them. The repertoire has 200,000 or so clones, over 65% of them found once; the top ten carry over 1%. Notes on the study in general: Researchers catalogued around 150 TCR beta chains as cytomegalovirus-associated.

What was sequenced was PBMCs. The chain recombines TRBV7-2 with TRBJ2-4; 8 bases align to TRBD1. The sequence came from a human donor in good health. The CDR3 region is CASSHRQGAWDIQYF. DNA for the CDR3: TGTGCCAGCAGCCACCGCCAGGGGGCTTGGGACATTCAGTACTTC.